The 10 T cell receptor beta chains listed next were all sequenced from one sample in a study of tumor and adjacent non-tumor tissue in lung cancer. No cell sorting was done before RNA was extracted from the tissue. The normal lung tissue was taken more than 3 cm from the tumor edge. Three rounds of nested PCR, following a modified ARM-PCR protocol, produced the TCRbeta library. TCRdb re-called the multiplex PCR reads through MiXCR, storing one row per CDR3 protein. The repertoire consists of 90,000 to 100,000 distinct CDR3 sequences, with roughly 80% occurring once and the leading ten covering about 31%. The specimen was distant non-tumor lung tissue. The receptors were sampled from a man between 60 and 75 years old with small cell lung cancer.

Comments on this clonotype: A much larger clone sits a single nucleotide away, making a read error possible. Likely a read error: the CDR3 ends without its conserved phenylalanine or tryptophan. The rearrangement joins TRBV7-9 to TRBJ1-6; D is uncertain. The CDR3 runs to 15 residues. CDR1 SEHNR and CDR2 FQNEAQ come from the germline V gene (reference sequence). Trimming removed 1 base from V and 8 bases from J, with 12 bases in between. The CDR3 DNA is TGTGCCAGCAGCTTAGTGGGGTCCTGGGATTCACCCCTCCACTTA. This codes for CASSLVGSWDSPLHL.

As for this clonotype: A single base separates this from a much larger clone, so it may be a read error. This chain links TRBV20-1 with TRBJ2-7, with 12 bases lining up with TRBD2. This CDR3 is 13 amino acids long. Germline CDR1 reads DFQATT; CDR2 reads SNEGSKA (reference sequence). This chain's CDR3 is CSLGLAGGYEHYF. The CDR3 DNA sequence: TGCAGTCTGGGACTAGCGGGCGGCTACGAGCACTACTTC.

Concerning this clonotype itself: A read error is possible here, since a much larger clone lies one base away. CDR3 amino acids: CASSLVTGNRPQHF. The CDR3 DNA reads as TGTGCCAGCAGCTTAGTGACAGGGAATCGGCCCCAGCATTTT. The J gene is TRBJ1-5, the V gene TRBV7-8; 7 bases map to TRBD1. Germline CDR1 is SGHVS and CDR2 is FQNEAQ. This CDR3 is 14 amino acids long.

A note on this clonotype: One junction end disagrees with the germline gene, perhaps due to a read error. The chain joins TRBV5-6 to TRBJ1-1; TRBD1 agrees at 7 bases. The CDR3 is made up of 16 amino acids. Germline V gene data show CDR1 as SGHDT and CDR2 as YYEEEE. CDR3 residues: CASSFASGTADTEAFF. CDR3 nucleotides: TGTGCTAGCAGCTTCGCCTCCGGGACAGCGGACACTGAAGCTTTCTTT.

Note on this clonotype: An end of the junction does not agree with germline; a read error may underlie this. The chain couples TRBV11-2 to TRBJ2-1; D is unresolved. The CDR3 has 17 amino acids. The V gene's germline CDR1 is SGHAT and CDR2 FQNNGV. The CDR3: CASSVVTTQSSCNEQFF. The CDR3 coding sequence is TGTGCCAGCAGCGTAGTGACAACCCAGAGCTCCTGCAATGAGCAGTTCTTC.

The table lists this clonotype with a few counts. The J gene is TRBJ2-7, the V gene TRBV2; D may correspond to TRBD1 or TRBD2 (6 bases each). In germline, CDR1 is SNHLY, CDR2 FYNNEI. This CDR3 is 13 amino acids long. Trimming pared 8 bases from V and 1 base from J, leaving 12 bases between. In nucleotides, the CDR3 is TGTGCCAGCGTTGGGGGGCTGTCCTACGAGCAGTACTTC. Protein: CASVGGLSYEQYF.

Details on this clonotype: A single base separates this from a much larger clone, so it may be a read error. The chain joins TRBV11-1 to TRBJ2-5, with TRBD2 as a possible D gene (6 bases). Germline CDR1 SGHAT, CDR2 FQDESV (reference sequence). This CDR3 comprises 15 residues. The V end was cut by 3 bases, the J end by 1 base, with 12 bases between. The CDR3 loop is CASSFAPGLQETQYF. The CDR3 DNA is TGTGCCAGCAGCTTTGCTCCGGGACTCCAAGAGACCCAGTACTTC. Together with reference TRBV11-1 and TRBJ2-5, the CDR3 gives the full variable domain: EAEVAQSPRYKITEKSQAVAFWCDPISGHATLYWYRQILGQGPELLVQFQDESVVDDSQLPKDRFSAERLKGVDSTLKIQPAELGDSAMYLCASSFAPGLQETQYFGPGTRLLVL.

The CDR3 region is CASSLTAGMSTEAFF. The CDR3 coding sequence is TGTGCCAGCAGCTTAACAGCAGGAATGAGCACAGAAGCTTTCTTT. The chain employs TRBV11-2 and TRBJ1-1; D is unresolved. V was shortened by 2 bases and J by 8 bases, with 18 bases between the two germline ends. The germline V gene encodes CDR1 SGHAT and CDR2 FQNNGV. CDR3 length: 15 residues.

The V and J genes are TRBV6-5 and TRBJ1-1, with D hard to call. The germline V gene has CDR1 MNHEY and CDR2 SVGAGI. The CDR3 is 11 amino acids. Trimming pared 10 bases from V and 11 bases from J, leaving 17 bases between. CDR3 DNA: TGTGCCAACAGAGTGTCTAACCGCGCTTTCTTT. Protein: CANRVSNRAFF.

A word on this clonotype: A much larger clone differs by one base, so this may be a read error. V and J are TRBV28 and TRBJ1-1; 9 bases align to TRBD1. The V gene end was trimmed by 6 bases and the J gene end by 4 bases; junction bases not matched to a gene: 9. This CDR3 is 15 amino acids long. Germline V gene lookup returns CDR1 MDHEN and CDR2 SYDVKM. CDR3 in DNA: TGTGCCAGCAGACCAACAGGGGGCCACGGCACTGAAGCTTTCTTT. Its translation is CASRPTGGHGTEAFF.